This TCR beta chain was profiled in a study of blood T cell repertoires in COVID-19. Whole-study context: Spain, Italy and the United States supplied samples that represented acute and convalescent COVID-19. T cells, B-cell-depleted T cells, or PBMCs provided the cDNA or gDNA that served as material.

Germline V gene sequence: CDR1 LNHDA, CDR2 SQIVND (reference sequence). The CDR3 runs 13 residues. The J segment lost 5 bases and the V segment lost 9 bases, leaving 7 bases of the junction unmatched. Authors' analysis steps: Amplification from reference gene primers served as the basis for estimated nucleated cell counts. Data came from immunoSEQ multiplex PCR; TCRdb stores just in-frame clones and leaves some out. The DNA gave D and trimming, while V, J and clone size come from that table. Of 240,000 or so clones detected, 88% appear once; the ten largest clones hold 0.99%. This clone has a count of ten or more.

This sequence was found in a woman in her thirties or forties who had recovered from COVID-19. This chain joins TRBV19 and TRBJ2-7; 10 nucleotides align to TRBD1. Sequenced sample: peripheral blood. The CDR3 DNA reads TGTGCCAGCGCCGGGACAGGGGTCCACGAGCAGTACTTC. Protein product: CASAGTGVHEQYF.